What follows are 9 T cell receptor beta chains derived from one specimen sequenced in a study of blood T cells in healthy people across ages. The second PCR ran about 6 to 12 cycles with a sample-barcoded 5' primer and J-beta primers. TCRdb re-derived calls from the 5' RACE reads in MiXCR, one entry per CDR3 protein. In the table there are around 320,000 distinct CDR3 sequences, roughly 26% of which are singletons. What was sequenced was blood. The receptors come from a woman aged 70-85 years in good health.

There are many counts of this clonotype. The chain recombines TRBV5-1 with TRBJ1-3; the D is unclear. The CDR3 is 15 residues long. CDR1 is SGHRS and CDR2 is YFSETQ in the germline V gene. V was cut by 7 bases and J by 4 bases, with 18 bases left in between. The CDR3 bases are TGCGCCAGCTTTCCCGGGGATAATAACGGAAACACCATATATTTT. Translating gives CASFPGDNNGNTIYF.

This chain uses TRBV6-5 with TRBJ1-6; D call uncertain. V gave up 4 bases and J gave up 6 bases, with 10 bases separating them. The CDR3 loop spans 14 amino acids. Germline V gene lookup returns CDR1 MNHEY and CDR2 SVGAGI. The CDR3 DNA reads as TGTGCCAGCAGTTTTAGGGCAGCTAATTCACCCCTCCACTTT. It yields the protein CASSFRAANSPLHF.

V usage is TRBV20-1 and J usage is TRBJ1-2, with D perhaps TRBD1 (6 bases). Trimming removed 3 bases at V and 6 bases at J, with 14 bases between. The CDR3 runs to 13 residues. Germline CDR1 reads DFQATT; CDR2 reads SNEGSKA (reference sequence). CDR3 bases: TGCAGTGCTAGCGCATCGGCAGGGGATGGCTACACCTTC. Translating it yields CSASASAGDGYTF.

This clonotype has only a few counts. The rearrangement links TRBV5-1 to TRBJ2-5; D remains ambiguous. The V end was cut by 6 bases, the J end by 7 bases, with 13 bases between. CDR1 and CDR2 (germline): SGHRS, YFSETQ. The CDR3 sequence is 12 residues long. The CDR3 loop reads CASTEDSGTQYF. As DNA, the CDR3 is TGCGCCAGCACCGAGGATTCGGGGACCCAGTACTTC.

The rearrangement links TRBV28 to TRBJ1-4, with a possible D match to TRBD1 (5 bases). Germline CDR1 MDHEN, CDR2 SYDVKM. V was clipped by 6 bases and J by 3 bases, with 11 bases between them. The CDR3 length is 14 residues. CDR3 nucleotides: TGTGCCAGCAGACTGGGGGGGGCTAATGAAAAACTGTTTTTT. It codes for CASRLGGANEKLFF.

In its sample, this clonotype was seen many times. The V gene is TRBV4-2, the J gene TRBJ2-6; D is perhaps TRBD1 (6 bases). Trimming pared 5 bases from V and 2 bases from J, leaving 16 bases between. This CDR3 is built from 17 residues. Germline V CDR1 and CDR2: LGHNA, YNFKEQ. CDR3 region: CASSSGTTPPGANVLTF. The CDR3 DNA reads TGTGCCAGCAGCTCCGGGACAACTCCCCCTGGGGCCAACGTCCTGACTTTC.

The rearrangement uses TRBV20-1 and TRBJ1-2; 9 bases line up with TRBD1. This CDR3 comprises 15 residues. The V segment lost 0 bases and the J segment 4 bases; nucleotides outside the gene matches: 6. CDR1 and CDR2 (germline): DFQATT, SNEGSKA (reference sequence). The CDR3 coding sequence is TGCAGTGCTAGAGATCTCCGGGACAGGGCCTATGGCTACACCTTC. Its translation is CSARDLRDRAYGYTF.

This sequence joins TRBV7-9 and TRBJ2-3, with 13 bases that match TRBD2. CDR3 length: 16 residues. V lost 6 bases to trimming and J lost 2 bases; unmatched junction nucleotides: 5. Germline V gene sequence: CDR1 SEHNR, CDR2 FQNEAQ (reference sequence). The DNA of the CDR3 is TGTGCCAGCAGGCCGGGACTAGCGGGGTTCACAGATACGCAGTATTTT. This sequence encodes CASRPGLAGFTDTQYF. Based on the CDR3 plus reference TRBV7-9 and TRBJ2-3, the full variable domain is DTGVSQNPRHKITKRGQNVTFRCDPISEHNRLYWYRQTLGQGPEFLTYFQNEAQLEKSRLLSDRFSAERPKGSFSTLEIQRTEQGDSAMYLCASRPGLAGFTDTQYFGPGTRLTVL.

This clonotype has a handful of counts. This sequence joins TRBV28 and TRBJ1-4; no definite D call. From germline, CDR1 is MDHEN and CDR2 SYDVKM. The V end lost 5 bases, the J end lost 0 bases, and 13 bases lay between the germline ends. CDR3 length: 16 amino acids. The CDR3 bases are TGTGCCAGCAGTACCTCCACCACAGCAACTAATGAAAAACTGTTTTTT. Its protein product is CASSTSTTATNEKLFF.